The 17 T cell receptor beta chains in this list originate from one sample, sequenced in a study of regulatory T cells. The study's findings and limits: In CD3G-deficient patients, conventional CD4+ T cells were enriched for hydrophobic CDR3 residues at positions 6 and 7.

The primer mix had 52 TRBV and 13 TRBJ primers. Assay used: immunoSEQ multiplex PCR; TCRdb lists only in-frame clones, some missing. The top ten clones hold about 1.6% of a sample with almost 30,000 clones, less than 95% of them seen once. Their cognate antigens are unknown. The sequenced material came from conventional CD4+ T cells sorted from blood. Receptors originate from a person aged 18 to 35 with CD3G deficiency.

This chain uses TRBV10-2 with TRBJ2-2; the match to TRBD2 covers 8 bases. Trimming at V came to 3 bases and at J to 5 bases, leaving 11 bases not matched to a gene. This CDR3 is 17 amino acids long. The germline CDR1 and CDR2 sequences are WSHSY and SAAADI. CDR3 sequence reads: CASSEVAGPGKTGELFF. CDR3 sequence (DNA): TGCGCCAGCAGTGAAGTAGCGGGGCCGGGAAAGACCGGGGAGCTGTTTTTT.

The V call is TRBV6-6, the J call TRBJ2-7, with D unresolved. Germline values: CDR1 MNHNY, CDR2 SVGAGI (reference sequence). Trimming left V 0 bases short and J 0 bases short, with 6 bases between. The CDR3 is 14 amino acids. CDR3 coding DNA: TGTGCCAGCAGTTACTCGTACGGCTCCTACGAGCAGTACTTC. It translates to CASSYSYGSYEQYF.

The chain joins TRBV4-1 to TRBJ2-7, with D unclear. The length of the CDR3 is 13 residues. The V end lost 0 bases, the J end lost 3 bases, and 6 bases lay between the germline ends. Germline V gene data show CDR1 as MGHRA and CDR2 as YSYEKL. The DNA of the CDR3 is TGCGCCAGCAGCCAAGACTTATACTACGAGCAGTACTTC. Protein sequence: CASSQDLYYEQYF.

This clone showed up just a few times. The rearrangement joins TRBV6-1 to TRBJ2-6; the D gene is possibly TRBD2 (6 bases). CDR1 is MNHNS and CDR2 is SASEGT in the germline V gene. This CDR3 contains 14 residues. The V and J ends lost 8 bases and 2 bases respectively, with 10 bases between them. The CDR3 DNA reads as TGTGCCAGCGGGCGGGGCCCTGGGGCCAACGTCCTGACTTTC. Amino acids: CASGRGPGANVLTF.

The chain couples TRBV5-4 to TRBJ2-2, with TRBD2 matching over 8 bases. CDR1 SGHNT and CDR2 YYREEE come from the germline V gene (reference sequence). The CDR3 sequence is 15 residues long. The V segment lost 4 bases and the J segment 6 bases; nucleotides outside the gene matches: 8. The CDR3 nucleotides are TGTGCCAGCAGCAAAGGCGGTAGCGGGGCCGGGGAGCTGTTTTTT. Its protein product is CASSKGGSGAGELFF.

Only one count was recorded for this clone. The CDR3 sequence: CASSGQVNTEAFF. CDR3 DNA: TGTGCCAGCAGCGGACAGGTCAACACTGAAGCTTTCTTT. The chain joins TRBV6-1 to TRBJ1-1, with 7 bases matching TRBD1. After removal of 6 bases from V and 2 bases from J, the junction contained 3 bases not matched to a gene. The CDR3 length is 13 residues. From germline, CDR1 is MNHNS and CDR2 SASEGT.

The chain employs TRBV7-9 and TRBJ1-2; tentatively, D is TRBD1 (5 bases). CDR1 SEHNR and CDR2 FQNEAQ come from the germline V gene (reference sequence). CDR3 size: 14 residues. With 6 bases removed from V and 8 bases from J, the gap between germline ends came to 19 bases. The CDR3 region has the DNA TGTGCCAGCAGTCCTTGGGGGTACGGAGACGGCTACACCTTC. Its translation is CASSPWGYGDGYTF.

J is TRBJ1-6 and V is TRBV10-2, with a tentative D call TRBD1 (5 bases). This CDR3 is built from 14 residues. In germline, CDR1 is WSHSY, CDR2 SAAADI. Trimming removed 3 bases at V and 9 bases at J, with 12 bases between. The CDR3 sequence: CASSEQWGVSPLHF. The CDR3 bases are TGCGCCAGCAGTGAACAATGGGGGGTTTCACCCCTCCACTTT.

The chain couples TRBV7-2 to TRBJ2-1; no reliable D call. CDR1 SGHTA and CDR2 FQGNSA come from the germline V gene. The CDR3 totals 14 residues. The V and J ends lost 5 bases and 9 bases respectively, with 17 bases between them. The CDR3: CASSLGWILTEQFF. The CDR3 nucleotides read TGTGCCAGCAGCCTAGGTTGGATTTTGACTGAGCAGTTCTTC.

CDR3 in amino acids: CASSFAGVEAGELFF. DNA of the CDR3: TGCGCCAGCAGCTTTGCGGGAGTAGAGGCCGGGGAGCTGTTTTTT. The rearrangement joins TRBV5-1 to TRBJ2-2, with 7 positions matching TRBD2. The CDR3 sequence is 15 residues long. V was pared by 2 bases and J by 6 bases, with 7 bases of the junction left unmatched. Germline CDR1 reads SGHRS; CDR2 reads YFSETQ.

This clone showed up just once. This chain uses TRBV28 with TRBJ1-3, with 10 bases that match TRBD1. The germline V gene has CDR1 MDHEN and CDR2 SYDVKM. The CDR3 spans 17 residues. After removal of 3 bases from V and 2 bases from J, the junction contained 7 bases not matched to a gene. CDR3 amino acids: CASSFLPGQGTGNTIYF. CDR3 sequence (DNA): TGTGCCAGCAGTTTCCTACCGGGACAGGGGACTGGAAACACCATATATTTT.

The chain recombines TRBV7-6 with TRBJ2-2; D possibly matches TRBD1 or TRBD2 (6 bases each). The CDR3 covers 15 residues. V lost 5 bases and J lost 5, with 15 bases in between. Germline V gene sequence: CDR1 SGHVS, CDR2 FNYEAQ. The CDR3 loop reads CASSPRGRGTGELFF. DNA for the CDR3: TGTGCCAGCAGCCCCCGGGGGCGCGGGACCGGGGAGCTGTTTTTT. The complete variable domain, with remaining parts taken from reference TRBV7-6 and TRBJ2-2, reads GAGVSQSPRYKVTKRGQDVALRCDPISGHVSLYWYRQALGQGPEFLTYFNYEAQQDKSGLPNDRFSAERPEGSISTLTIQRTEQRDSAMYRCASSPRGRGTGELFFGEGSRLTVL.

The V gene is TRBV29-1, the J gene TRBJ2-1, with TRBD2 matching 7 bases. V trimming: 8 bases; J trimming: 3 bases; junction bases outside the gene matches: 7. CDR3 length equals 13 residues. CDR1 SQVTM and CDR2 ANQGSEA come from the germline V gene. This CDR3 reads CSFGTTDYNEQFF. The CDR3 nucleotides read TGCAGCTTCGGGACTACCGACTACAATGAGCAGTTCTTC.

This clone has just one count. The DNA of the CDR3 is TGTGCCAGCAGCCCCATCTCGGACAGATATCAGCCCCAGCATTTT. This codes for CASSPISDRYQPQHF. The V call is TRBV6-6, the J call TRBJ1-5, with D perhaps TRBD1 (6 bases). The CDR3 contains 15 residues. Per the germline V gene, CDR1 is MNHNY and CDR2 is SVGAGI (reference sequence). Deletions cut 6 bases from V and 5 bases from J, with 17 bases between.

The chain has TRBV11-2 and TRBJ2-1; 7 bases are a match to TRBD2. Trimming cost V 5 bases and J 4 bases; bases outside gene matches: 2. CDR1 is SGHAT, CDR2 FQNNGV, per germline. This CDR3 has 13 residues. The CDR3 region is CASSVGLYNEQFF. In nucleotides, the CDR3 is TGTGCCAGCAGCGTGGGACTATACAATGAGCAGTTCTTC.

The chain has TRBV6-1 and TRBJ1-1; 7 nucleotides match TRBD1. CDR3 length: 15 residues. Germline CDR1 MNHNS, CDR2 SASEGT. With 6 bases clipped from V and 0 bases from J, the junction kept 7 bases outside the gene matches. CDR3 residues: CASRTGLWMNTEAFF. The CDR3 DNA follows: TGTGCCAGCAGGACAGGGTTATGGATGAACACTGAAGCTTTCTTT.

The chain joins TRBV5-1 to TRBJ2-5; D is perhaps TRBD2 (5 bases). CDR3 size: 12 residues. Germline V gene data show CDR1 as SGHRS and CDR2 as YFSETQ. V was cut by 0 bases and J by 9 bases, with 9 bases left in between. CDR3 bases: TGCGCCAGCAGCTTGGCCGGGGTGGCCCAGTACTTC. Amino acid sequence: CASSLAGVAQYF.